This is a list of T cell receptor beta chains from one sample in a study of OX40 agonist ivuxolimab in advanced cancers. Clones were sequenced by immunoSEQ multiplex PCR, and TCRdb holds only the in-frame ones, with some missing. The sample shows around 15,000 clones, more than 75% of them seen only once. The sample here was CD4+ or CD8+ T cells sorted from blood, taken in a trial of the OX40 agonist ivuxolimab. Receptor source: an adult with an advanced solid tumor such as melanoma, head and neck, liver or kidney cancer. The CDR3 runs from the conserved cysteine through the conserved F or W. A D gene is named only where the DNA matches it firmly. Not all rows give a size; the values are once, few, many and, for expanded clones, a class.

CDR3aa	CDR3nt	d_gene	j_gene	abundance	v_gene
CASSRYQINTEAFF	TGCGCCAGCAGCCGTTACCAGATTAACACTGAAGCTTTCTTT	.	TRBJ1-1	.	TRBV5-1
CASSPGTEQYF	TGTGCCAGCAGCCCAGGGACGGAGCAGTACTTC	.	TRBJ2-7	.	TRBV7-3
CASSQLGEANNSPLHF	TGCGCCAGCAGCCAACTAGGGGAAGCCAACAATTCACCCCTCCACTTT	.	TRBJ1-6	.	TRBV4-1
CASSLLRRGGYTF	TGTGCCAGCAGCTTATTGCGCAGGGGAGGCTACACCTTC	.	TRBJ1-2	.	TRBV11-2
CASSPFDFPDTQYF	TGTGCCAGCTCACCCTTCGATTTTCCAGATACGCAGTATTTT	.	TRBJ2-3	.	TRBV18
CASSYGTLNTEAFF	TGTGCCAGCAGCTATGGGACACTCAACACTGAAGCTTTCTTT	.	TRBJ1-1	.	TRBV7-2
CASSLAPWGTQYF	TGTGCCAGCAGCTTGGCACCCTGGGGGACCCAGTACTTC	.	TRBJ2-5	.	TRBV11-2
CASSPREGGNTEAFF	TGTGCCAGCAGCCCTCGGGAGGGTGGGAACACTGAAGCTTTCTTT	.	TRBJ1-1	once	TRBV7-6
CASRIPLQETQYF	TGTGCCAGCAGAATCCCTCTACAAGAGACCCAGTACTTC	.	TRBJ2-5	.	TRBV7-9
CASSYPDGNGYTF	TGTGCCAGCAGCTATCCTGACGGCAATGGCTACACCTTC	.	TRBJ1-2	few	TRBV9
CASSPLWDSTLLNYGYTF	TGTGCCAGCAGTCCATTATGGGACAGTACCCTTCTTAACTATGGCTACACCTTC	TRBD1	TRBJ1-2	.	TRBV28
CASSPGTGSQPQHF	TGCGCCAGCAGCCCTGGGACAGGGAGTCAGCCCCAGCATTTT	TRBD1	TRBJ1-5	once	TRBV4-3
CASSQRMSSYNSPLHF	TGTGCCAGCAGCCAGAGGATGAGCTCCTATAATTCACCCCTCCACTTT	.	TRBJ1-6	.	TRBV7-6
CASSLTGGGETQYF	TGTGCCAGCAGTTTAACGGGGGGAGGAGAGACCCAGTACTTC	TRBD2	TRBJ2-5	.	TRBV27
CATSSRDRVYFGELFF	TGTGCCACCAGCTCCCGGGACAGGGTGTATTTCGGGGAGCTGTTTTTT	TRBD1	TRBJ2-2	.	TRBV15
CATRALGSYEQYF	TGCGCCACCAGGGCCCTGGGCTCCTACGAGCAGTACTTC	.	TRBJ2-7	.	TRBV5-1
CASSLTGSFTDTQYF	TGTGCCAGCAGTCTGACAGGGTCGTTCACAGATACGCAGTATTTT	TRBD1	TRBJ2-3	.	TRBV28